The 14 T cell receptor beta chains below were found in one sample sequenced in a study of T cells after yellow fever vaccination. MiXCR, run by TCRdb on the 5' RACE reads, gives a single entry per CDR3 protein. This sample yields hundreds of thousands of distinct CDR3 sequences, of which roughly a fifth are seen a single time; roughly a sixth belongs to the top ten. The source material was PBMCs, sampled 21 days after the first yellow fever vaccination. All receptors come from a man aged 18 to 30 who received the YFV17D yellow fever vaccine.

V is TRBV2 and J is TRBJ2-1; TRBD1 agrees at 7 bases. Per the germline V gene, CDR1 is SNHLY and CDR2 is FYNNEI. V lost 6 bases, J lost 5 bases, and 16 bases stayed unmatched. The CDR3 runs to 17 residues. As DNA, the CDR3 is TGTGCCAGCAGCCTCGAGGGGGCGTTTCGGCCTAACAATGAGCAGTTCTTC. The encoded protein is CASSLEGAFRPNNEQFF.

The rearrangement joins TRBV29-1 to TRBJ1-4; D is perhaps TRBD1 (5 bases). The CDR3 runs 13 residues. Germline V gene lookup returns CDR1 SQVTM and CDR2 ANQGSEA. Deletions cut 6 bases from V and 8 bases from J, with 16 bases between. The CDR3 is CSVARSGLEKLFF. Written as DNA, the CDR3 is TGCAGCGTCGCCCGCTCAGGGTTGGAAAAACTGTTTTTT. Looking up the rest from reference TRBV29-1 and TRBJ1-4 gives the full variable domain: SAVISQKPSRDICQRGTSLTIQCQVDSQVTMMFWYRQQPGQSLTLIATANQGSEATYESGFVIDKFPISRPNLTFSTLTVSNMSPEDSSIYLCSVARSGLEKLFFGSGTQLSVL.

CDR3 amino acids: CASSLSSGGDSSPLHF. CDR3 bases: TGTGCCAGCAGTTTAAGTTCGGGGGGAGACAGCTCACCCCTCCACTTT. This rearrangement joins TRBV12-3 or TRBV12-4 to TRBJ1-6; the D gene is possibly TRBD1 (5 bases). The germline V and J ends were trimmed by 2 bases and 10 bases, with 18 bases remaining between them. This CDR3 comprises 16 residues.

The V and J genes are TRBV6-2 or TRBV6-3 and TRBJ2-3; possible D gene TRBD1, 6 bases. The V gene's germline CDR1 is MNHEY and CDR2 SVGEGT. The CDR3 totals 15 residues. V shed 2 bases and J shed 1 base, with 10 bases lying between them. The CDR3 reads CASSYGAGGTDTQYF. CDR3 nucleotide sequence: TGTGCCAGCAGTTACGGAGCAGGGGGCACAGATACGCAGTATTTT.

V and J are TRBV7-2 and TRBJ2-7; D ambiguous. V lost 0 bases and J 3 bases, leaving 9 bases between the germline ends. Germline V CDR1 and CDR2: SGHTA, FQGNSA. There are 14 residues in the CDR3. The CDR3 DNA sequence: TGTGCCAGCAGCTTAGCCGACGGTAACTACGAGCAGTACTTC. This gives the protein CASSLADGNYEQYF.

This clonotype was observed a handful of times. The V and J genes are TRBV6-1 and TRBJ2-1, with 8 bases lining up with TRBD1. The germline V gene encodes CDR1 MNHNS and CDR2 SASEGT. The CDR3 covers 18 residues. With 7 bases clipped from V and 6 bases from J, the junction kept 20 bases outside the gene matches. CDR3: CASKPRTGPTPASNEQFF. The CDR3 DNA is TGTGCCAGCAAGCCCCGGACAGGGCCGACCCCCGCCTCCAATGAGCAGTTCTTC.

This chain joins TRBV5-1 and TRBJ2-2; D unresolved. The CDR3 is made up of 15 amino acids. Germline values: CDR1 SGHRS, CDR2 YFSETQ. V lost 4 bases and J lost 7, with 17 bases in between. The CDR3 DNA follows: TGCGCCAGCAGCCCCACAGCGCAACGAGGCGGGGAGCTGTTTTTT. Its protein is CASSPTAQRGGELFF.

J is TRBJ1-3 and V is TRBV7-9; no reliable D call. Germline V gene sequence: CDR1 SEHNR, CDR2 FQNEAQ (reference sequence). The CDR3 length is 16 residues. Trimming pared 2 bases from V and 0 bases from J, leaving 11 bases between. CDR3 DNA: TGTGCCAGCAGCTTAATCGGCACCATCTCTGGAAACACCATATATTTT. The encoded protein is CASSLIGTISGNTIYF.

This clonotype occurred a few times. This chain uses TRBV28 with TRBJ1-2; D remains ambiguous. The CDR3 covers 9 residues. Deletions cut 7 bases from V and 6 bases from J, with 3 bases between. Germline lookup yields CDR1 MDHEN and CDR2 SYDVKM. The CDR3 coding sequence is TGTGCCAGCATTCATGGCTACACCTTC. This encodes CASIHGYTF.

This clonotype was counted only a few times. This chain uses TRBV7-6 with TRBJ2-5; the match to TRBD1 covers 9 bases. Unmatched junction bases numbered 5, after V lost 5 bases and J lost 4 bases. The CDR3 spans 14 residues. The germline CDR1 and CDR2 sequences are SGHVS and FNYEAQ. The CDR3 region is CASSRDREPETQYF. The CDR3 bases are TGTGCCAGCAGCAGGGACAGGGAGCCAGAGACCCAGTACTTC. The full variable domain, rest sourced from reference TRBV7-6 and TRBJ2-5, is GAGVSQSPRYKVTKRGQDVALRCDPISGHVSLYWYRQALGQGPEFLTYFNYEAQQDKSGLPNDRFSAERPEGSISTLTIQRTEQRDSAMYRCASSRDREPETQYFGPGTRLLVL.

In its sample, this clonotype was seen a few times. The chain carries TRBV7-2 and TRBJ2-7; the match to TRBD1 covers 10 bases. The CDR3 loop spans 16 amino acids. V shed 1 base and J 12 bases; nucleotides not matched to a gene: 15. The germline V gene has CDR1 SGHTA and CDR2 FQGNSA. The CDR3, as DNA: TGTGCCAGCAGCTTAGATCGGGGGGGGACAGGGGCCTCTACGTACTTC. Translation: CASSLDRGGTGASTYF.

This chain links TRBV28 with TRBJ2-7, with 9 bases aligning to TRBD2. The ends lost 6 bases at V and 1 base at J; junction bases unmatched: 4. This CDR3 is built from 14 residues. Germline CDR1 reads MDHEN; CDR2 reads SYDVKM. CDR3 sequence reads: CASSSAGGSYEQYV. The CDR3 DNA reads TGTGCCAGCAGCTCAGCGGGGGGATCCTACGAGCAGTACGTC.

This chain uses TRBV30 with TRBJ1-6; D is possibly TRBD1 (6 bases). CDR3 size: 15 residues. With 0 bases removed from V and 8 bases from J, the gap between germline ends came to 14 bases. The germline V gene encodes CDR1 GTSNPN and CDR2 SVGIG (reference sequence). The CDR3 spells CAWSVPTGLYSPLHF. The CDR3 coding sequence is TGTGCCTGGAGTGTCCCAACAGGGCTCTATTCACCCCTCCACTTT.

This clonotype occurred a few times. The rearrangement links TRBV4-3 to TRBJ2-1, with 13 bases aligning to TRBD2. V lost 2 bases, J lost 8 bases, and 6 bases stayed unmatched. CDR3 length equals 16 residues. The germline gives CDR1 LGHNA, CDR2 YSLEER. This chain's CDR3 is CASSQWTSGGRYEQFF. The CDR3, as DNA: TGCGCCAGCAGCCAATGGACTAGCGGGGGTCGGTATGAGCAGTTCTTC.